What follows are 19 T cell receptor beta chains derived from one specimen sequenced in a study of identical twins. TCRdb analysed the 5' RACE reads with MiXCR anew, one entry per CDR3 protein. The sample consists of around 250,000 distinct CDR3 sequences, under 8.5% of them appearing once. This same sample was also part of a study on T cells expressing NK-cell markers.

The specimen was CD8+ T cells sorted from blood. These receptor sequences come from a woman aged 18-29 years in good health.

J is TRBJ2-2 and V is TRBV4-3; 11 bases agree with TRBD2. The CDR3 extends over 17 amino acids. With 1 base clipped from V and 4 bases from J, the junction kept 5 bases outside the gene matches. Looked up from germline, CDR1 is LGHNA and CDR2 is YSLEER. The CDR3 sequence is CASSQGLAGGSTGELFF. The DNA of the CDR3 is TGCGCCAGCAGCCAAGGGCTAGCGGGAGGAAGCACCGGGGAGCTGTTTTTT.

This clonotype was observed many times. The rearrangement uses TRBV3-1 and TRBJ2-3, with D perhaps TRBD2 (5 bases). The CDR3 contains 15 residues. V gave up 1 base and J gave up 0 bases, with 8 bases separating them. The germline CDR1 and CDR2 sequences are LGHDT and YNNKEL (reference sequence). CDR3 residues: CASSQGETSTDTQYF. CDR3 nucleotides: TGTGCCAGCAGCCAAGGGGAGACTAGCACAGATACGCAGTATTTT.

This clonotype was recorded many times. The CDR3 DNA sequence: TGCAGCGCGTTGGGACTAGCGGGAACGTCGAGCCCATCCGCAAACAATGAGCAGTTCTTC. Amino acid sequence: CSALGLAGTSSPSANNEQFF. This chain joins TRBV29-1 and TRBJ2-1, with TRBD2 matching over 13 bases. The CDR3 consists of 20 residues. The germline V gene has CDR1 SQVTM and CDR2 ANQGSEA. The J segment lost 5 bases and the V segment lost 7 bases, leaving 23 bases of the junction unmatched.

At least ten counts were recorded for this clonotype. The chain links TRBV5-6 to TRBJ2-7, with D possibly TRBD1 on 5 matching bases. CDR1 and CDR2 (germline): SGHDT, YYEEEE. V was clipped by 0 bases and J by 3 bases, with 10 bases between them. The CDR3 spans 14 residues. The CDR3 DNA is TGTGCCAGCAGCTTGGGGACAACTAACTACGAGCAGTACTTC. Its translation: CASSLGTTNYEQYF.

V usage is TRBV7-9 and J usage is TRBJ2-7; 7 bases map to TRBD1. The germline V gene has CDR1 SEHNR and CDR2 FQNEAQ (reference sequence). The CDR3 has 15 residues. V dropped 4 bases and J dropped 4; count of bases not matched to a gene: 10. Here the CDR3 reads CASSSEEGQVYEQYF. The CDR3 DNA sequence: TGTGCCAGCAGCTCCGAAGAAGGACAGGTTTACGAGCAGTACTTC.

The chain carries TRBV7-3 and TRBJ2-3; D is unresolved. The CDR3 totals 14 residues. The V gene lost 0 bases and the J gene lost 1 base, with 5 bases spanning the gap. Germline V lookup: CDR1 SGHTA, CDR2 FQGTGA. The CDR3 DNA follows: TGTGCCAGCAGCTTAACTACCGGCACAGATACGCAGTATTTT. Translating gives CASSLTTGTDTQYF.

The sample holds many counts of this clonotype. The chain combines TRBV29-1 with TRBJ1-5; D is undetermined. The CDR3 totals 15 residues. Germline V gene sequence: CDR1 SQVTM, CDR2 ANQGSEA. Trimming removed 4 bases at V and 4 bases at J, with 17 bases between. Here the CDR3 DNA reads TGCAGCGTTGCCCTCGGAAAGGAGAGGAATCAGCCCCAGCATTTT. It specifies CSVALGKERNQPQHF.

This clonotype was recorded at least ten times. The V gene is TRBV27, the J gene TRBJ1-2; D is uncertain. Germline lookup yields CDR1 MNHEY and CDR2 SMNVEV (reference sequence). V lost 5 bases and J 8 bases, leaving 18 bases between the germline ends. The CDR3 contains 14 residues. The CDR3 sequence: CASSPGLPLWGYTF. CDR3 DNA sequence: TGTGCCAGCAGTCCCGGTCTGCCCCTATGGGGCTACACCTTC.

Here the CDR3 reads CASSLTSGLNYNEQFF. As DNA, the CDR3 is TGTGCCAGCAGCTTAACTTCGGGACTAAATTACAATGAGCAGTTCTTC. This chain joins TRBV7-6 and TRBJ2-1, with 7 bases fitting TRBD2. From germline, CDR1 is SGHVS and CDR2 FNYEAQ. J lost 4 bases, V lost 2 bases, and 8 bases had no gene match. The CDR3 has 16 residues.

Ten or more counts support this clonotype. This chain connects TRBV5-1 to TRBJ1-1, with D possibly being TRBD1 (5 bases). The CDR3 is made up of 14 amino acids. V lost 4 bases to trimming and J lost 1 base, with 11 bases between them. Germline V gene lookup returns CDR1 SGHRS and CDR2 YFSETQ. Here the CDR3 reads CASSRAGPNTEAFF. In DNA form, the CDR3 reads TGCGCCAGCAGCCGGGCAGGGCCGAACACTGAAGCTTTCTTT.

This clonotype was counted ten times or more. V is TRBV3-1 and J is TRBJ2-2; D uncertain. The CDR3 runs 15 residues. Germline V gene sequence: CDR1 LGHDT, CDR2 YNNKEL (reference sequence). V was clipped by 7 bases and J by 6 bases, with 18 bases between them. The CDR3 bases are TGTGCCAGCAATAACACCACCAGGATAGCCGGGGAGCTGTTTTTT. This codes for CASNNTTRIAGELFF.

The rearrangement uses TRBV6-1 and TRBJ2-1; 13 bases match TRBD2. Looked up from germline, CDR1 is MNHNS and CDR2 is SASEGT. Trimming removed 6 bases from V and 3 bases from J; junction bases left unmatched: 2. CDR3 length: 15 amino acids. The chain's CDR3 is CASRLAGGLYNEQFF. The CDR3 DNA reads TGTGCCAGCAGACTAGCGGGAGGGCTCTACAATGAGCAGTTCTTC.

This chain links TRBV12-3 or TRBV12-4 with TRBJ2-6; 8 positions match TRBD1. With 5 bases clipped from V and 4 bases from J, the junction kept 4 bases outside the gene matches. The CDR3 is 15 residues long. The CDR3 region has the DNA TGTGCCAGCAGTCCGACAGGGGCCGGGGCCAACGTCCTGACTTTC. Its protein product is CASSPTGAGANVLTF.

This sequence joins TRBV7-7 and TRBJ2-1; either TRBD1 or TRBD2 may fit D (5 bases each). Germline CDR1 SSHAT, CDR2 FNYEAQ (reference sequence). This CDR3 contains 16 residues. V was clipped by 1 base and J by 8 bases, with 18 bases between them. Here the CDR3 DNA reads TGTGCCAGCAGCTTAGGGGCCGTGTTGGGGGTAGATGAGCAGTTCTTC. Translation: CASSLGAVLGVDEQFF.

The J gene is TRBJ2-7, the V gene TRBV7-8; D is unclear. V was trimmed by 3 bases and J by 2 bases, leaving 20 bases between them. The germline V gene encodes CDR1 SGHVS and CDR2 FQNEAQ. This CDR3 is built from 17 residues. The CDR3 region has the DNA TGTGCCAGCAGCTTCCCAAACTCATCCGCAGGAACCTACGAGCAGTACTTC. It yields the protein CASSFPNSSAGTYEQYF.

The table lists this clonotype with a few counts. The V gene is TRBV9, the J gene TRBJ2-1; 10 bases map to TRBD2. The CDR3 length is 15 residues. Trimming took 4 bases from V and 8 from J; bases not matched to a gene: 9. Per the germline V gene, CDR1 is SGDLS and CDR2 is YYNGEE. CDR3 in DNA: TGTGCCAGCAGCTTCAGCGGGGGGGCCTCCCATGAGCAGTTCTTC. The encoded protein is CASSFSGGASHEQFF.

This clonotype was seen ten or more times. The chain employs TRBV4-3 and TRBJ1-2; 9 nucleotides match TRBD1. CDR1 and CDR2 (germline): LGHNA, YSLEER. V shed 0 bases, J shed 8 bases, and the junction held 7 bases outside the gene matches. The CDR3 has 15 amino acids. Here the CDR3 reads CASSQERGTGRGYTF. The CDR3 nucleotides read TGCGCCAGCAGCCAAGAAAGGGGGACAGGGCGCGGCTACACCTTC.

This chain joins TRBV6-2 or TRBV6-3 and TRBJ2-7; 8 nucleotides match TRBD2. CDR1 MNHEY and CDR2 SVGEGT come from the germline V gene. CDR3 length equals 15 residues. J lost 2 bases, V lost 4 bases, and 7 bases had no gene match. The DNA of the CDR3 is TGTGCCAGCAGTTCACTAGCGGACACTACCTACGAGCAGTACTTC. This gives the protein CASSSLADTTYEQYF.

This clonotype was recorded many times. The CDR3 loop reads CASSLEAREVNIQYF. CDR3 coding DNA: TGTGCCAGCAGCTTAGAGGCGCGGGAGGTTAACATTCAGTACTTC. This chain links TRBV7-2 with TRBJ2-4, with 8 bases aligning to TRBD2. CDR3 size: 15 residues. The V and J ends lost 1 base and 7 bases, in that order; junction bases with no gene match: 6. Per germline, CDR1 SGHTA and CDR2 FQGNSA.